This entry lists 24 T cell receptor beta chains sequenced from one sample in a study of cytomegalovirus exposure and HLA in healthy donors. Primers for the PCR totalled 60 Vbeta and 13 Jbeta. Sequencing was performed with immunoSEQ multiplex PCR; in TCRdb, only in-frame clones are kept and a portion is missing. This table lists 50,000 to 60,000 clones. The sequencing sample was made of PBMCs. The receptors were sampled from a woman aged 45-60 years in good health and CMV-seropositive.

J is TRBJ2-7 and V is TRBV28, with a weak D call TRBD2 (5 bases). This CDR3 has 14 amino acids. In germline, CDR1 is MDHEN, CDR2 SYDVKM. The V gene lost 2 bases and the J gene lost 0 bases, with 8 bases spanning the gap. Here the CDR3 DNA reads TGTGCCAGCAGTTTAGCTGGAGGCTCCTACGAGCAGTACTTC. Translated: CASSLAGGSYEQYF.

This chain's CDR3 is CASSGGQSYYEQYF. As DNA, the CDR3 is TGTGCCAGCAGTGGGGGACAGAGTTACTACGAGCAGTACTTC. This chain joins TRBV27 and TRBJ2-7, with 7 bases fitting TRBD1. The CDR3 contains 14 residues. The junction had 7 bases not matched to a gene; V was cut back by 5 bases and J by 3 bases. Germline CDR1 MNHEY, CDR2 SMNVEV (reference sequence).

This chain uses TRBV29-1 with TRBJ2-3; 8 nucleotides line up with TRBD2. Germline trimming cut 5 bases from V and 2 bases from J; bases unmatched to any gene: 15. The CDR3 runs 17 residues. CDR1 and CDR2 (germline): SQVTM, ANQGSEA. The CDR3 loop reads CSVRGGQSTFSTDTQYF. The CDR3 nucleotides read TGCAGCGTTCGGGGGGGCCAATCTACTTTTTCCACAGATACGCAGTATTTT.

The gene calls are TRBV5-1 and TRBJ2-5, with D perhaps TRBD2 (5 bases). The CDR3 extends over 16 amino acids. Germline V gene sequence: CDR1 SGHRS, CDR2 YFSETQ. V was cut by 2 bases and J by 0 bases, with 14 bases left in between. In DNA form, the CDR3 reads TGCGCCAGCAGCTTCGGACTGGCCTCGTACCAAGAGACCCAGTACTTC. This encodes CASSFGLASYQETQYF.

With regard to this clone: The same CDR3 is also encoded by other DNA sequences in this sample. The J gene is TRBJ1-4, the V gene TRBV30; weak D call: TRBD1 (5 bases). Trimming left V 2 bases short and J 3 bases short, with 13 bases between. Germline V gene data show CDR1 as GTSNPN and CDR2 as SVGIG (reference sequence). This CDR3 region has 15 residues. Here the CDR3 DNA reads TGTGCCTGGAGTCAGGATAGGGGCTCTAATGAAAAACTGTTTTTT. Its protein product is CAWSQDRGSNEKLFF. Full variable domain (rest looked up from reference TRBV30 and TRBJ1-4): SQTIHQWPATLVQPVGSPLSLECTVEGTSNPNLYWYRQAAGRGLQLLFYSVGIGQISSEVPQNLSASRPQDRQFILSSKKLLLSDSGFYLCAWSQDRGSNEKLFFGSGTQLSVL.

The rearrangement uses TRBV10-1 and TRBJ1-1; D not resolved. The ends were cut back, 5 bases at V and 1 base at J, with 5 bases in the middle. The CDR3 sequence is 12 residues long. Germline V lookup: CDR1 WNHNN, CDR2 SYGVQD (reference sequence). CDR3 protein: CASSQQNTEAFF. The CDR3 nucleotides are TGCGCCAGCAGTCAACAGAACACTGAAGCTTTCTTT.

The CDR3 bases are TGTGCCAGCAGACCGCCTCTCGGTCCTAACTATGGCTACACCTTC. Translated: CASRPPLGPNYGYTF. This sequence joins TRBV28 and TRBJ1-2; no definite D call. Germline CDR1 is MDHEN and CDR2 is SYDVKM. This CDR3 is built from 15 residues. V lost 6 bases to trimming and J lost 0 bases, with 14 bases between them.

The genes are TRBV15 and TRBJ1-4; 10 bases are a match to TRBD1. The length of the CDR3 is 13 residues. Germline V gives CDR1 LNHNV, CDR2 YYDKDF (reference sequence). J gave up 10 bases and V 3 bases, and 2 bases lay outside the gene matches. Here the CDR3 DNA reads TGTGCCACCAGCAGCGGACAGGGGGGAAAACTGTTTTTT. It yields the protein CATSSGQGGKLFF.

The chain has TRBV4-1 and TRBJ2-7, with D possibly TRBD1 on 6 matching bases. The germline CDR1 and CDR2 sequences are MGHRA and YSYEKL. The CDR3 length is 14 residues. Trimming pared 0 bases from V and 7 bases from J, leaving 13 bases between. The CDR3 protein is CASSQDEQGYEQYF. CDR3 in DNA: TGCGCCAGCAGCCAAGACGAACAGGGTTATGAGCAGTACTTC.

The chain joins TRBV7-9 to TRBJ2-3, with 7 bases lining up with TRBD2. Germline assignment: CDR1 SEHNR and CDR2 FQNEAQ (reference sequence). The CDR3 is 15 residues long. J gave up 2 bases and V 4 bases, and 6 bases lay outside the gene matches. The CDR3 DNA follows: TGTGCCAGCAGCTCGGGGGGACTGCCCACAGATACGCAGTATTTT. Translated, it gives CASSSGGLPTDTQYF. The whole variable domain, remainder taken from reference TRBV7-9 and TRBJ2-3, is DTGVSQNPRHKITKRGQNVTFRCDPISEHNRLYWYRQTLGQGPEFLTYFQNEAQLEKSRLLSDRFSAERPKGSFSTLEIQRTEQGDSAMYLCASSSGGLPTDTQYFGPGTRLTVL.

V gene TRBV7-7 combines with J gene TRBJ2-1; 10 nucleotides line up with TRBD2. Germline-derived CDR1 and CDR2 are SSHAT and FNYEAQ (reference sequence). The ends lost 2 bases at V and 8 bases at J; junction bases unmatched: 9. The CDR3 sequence is 16 residues long. The CDR3 DNA sequence: TGTGCCAGCAGCTTAAACAGCGGGAGGGCCAGGGATGAGCAGTTCTTC. Amino acid sequence: CASSLNSGRARDEQFF.

The J gene is TRBJ2-5, the V gene TRBV29-1; 10 bases are shared with TRBD1. Germline V gives CDR1 SQVTM, CDR2 ANQGSEA. The CDR3 sequence is 16 residues long. V dropped 8 bases and J dropped 1; count of bases not matched to a gene: 13. CDR3 DNA sequence: TGCAGCATCTTGGGTGGGACAGGGGTATTCCAAGAGACCCAGTACTTC. It specifies CSILGGTGVFQETQYF. Using reference TRBV29-1 and TRBJ2-5 for the parts outside the CDR3, the full variable domain is SAVISQKPSRDICQRGTSLTIQCQVDSQVTMMFWYRQQPGQSLTLIATANQGSEATYESGFVIDKFPISRPNLTFSTLTVSNMSPEDSSIYLCSILGGTGVFQETQYFGPGTRLLVL.

The gene calls are TRBV19 and TRBJ2-7, with a tentative D call TRBD2 (6 bases). This CDR3 is 14 amino acids long. V gave up 5 bases and J gave up 3 bases, with 14 bases separating them. Germline V gene lookup returns CDR1 LNHDA and CDR2 SQIVND (reference sequence). In DNA form, the CDR3 reads TGTGCCAGTAGTTCCCTTGGGCGGGGCTACGAGCAGTACTTC. It translates to CASSSLGRGYEQYF.

The J gene is TRBJ1-1, the V gene TRBV25-1; D possibly corresponds to TRBD1 (5 bases). The V end was cut by 6 bases, the J end by 1 base, with 9 bases between. Germline CDR1 is MGHDK and CDR2 is SYGVNS. CDR3 size: 13 residues. The CDR3 sequence: CASSHTGNTEAFF. The CDR3 DNA follows: TGTGCCAGCAGCCATACAGGGAACACTGAAGCTTTCTTT.

CDR3 sequence: CASSRITTTDSPLHF. As DNA, the CDR3 is TGTGCCAGCAGCCGCATAACAACGACAGATTCACCCCTCCACTTT. The chain combines TRBV5-5 with TRBJ1-6; possibly TRBD1 for D (5 bases). V gave up 4 bases and J gave up 8 bases, with 16 bases separating them. Germline V gene sequence: CDR1 SGHKS, CDR2 YYEKEE (reference sequence). This CDR3 is 15 amino acids long. The entire variable domain, with the rest obtained from reference TRBV5-5 and TRBJ1-6, is as follows: DAGVTQSPTHLIKTRGQQVTLRCSPISGHKSVSWYQQVLGQGPQFIFQYYEKEERGRGNFPDRFSARQFPNYSSELNVNALLLGDSALYLCASSRITTTDSPLHFGNGTRLTVT.

This chain connects TRBV30 to TRBJ1-6; no firm D call. The V gene lost 0 bases and the J gene lost 0 bases, with 6 bases spanning the gap. There are 15 residues in the CDR3. Per the germline V gene, CDR1 is GTSNPN and CDR2 is SVGIG (reference sequence). Here the CDR3 DNA reads TGTGCCTGGAGTGTACAAAACTCCTATAATTCACCCCTCCACTTT. It is translated as CAWSVQNSYNSPLHF.

The gene calls are TRBV28 and TRBJ2-3; D remains unclear. The germline CDR1 and CDR2 sequences are MDHEN and SYDVKM. Deletions cut 5 bases from V and 2 bases from J, with 8 bases between. This CDR3 has 13 residues. CDR3 nucleotide sequence: TGTGCCAGCAGTACGGTCCCCACAGATACGCAGTATTTT. It encodes CASSTVPTDTQYF. Together with reference TRBV28 and TRBJ2-3, the CDR3 gives the full variable domain: DVKVTQSSRYLVKRTGEKVFLECVQDMDHENMFWYRQDPGLGLRLIYFSYDVKMKEKGDIPEGYSVSREKKERFSLILESASTNQTSMYLCASSTVPTDTQYFGPGTRLTVL.

The rearrangement uses TRBV10-1 and TRBJ2-2, with D possibly matching TRBD2 (5 bases). CDR1 WNHNN and CDR2 SYGVQD come from the germline V gene (reference sequence). The CDR3 spans 14 residues. V lost 6 bases to trimming and J lost 0 bases, with 8 bases between them. The CDR3 nucleotides read TGCGCCAGCAGCCTAGCAGCGAACACCGGGGAGCTGTTTTTT. It translates to CASSLAANTGELFF.

The chain combines TRBV6-1 with TRBJ2-7; 8 nucleotides align to TRBD2. CDR1 is MNHNS and CDR2 is SASEGT in the germline V gene. This CDR3 contains 15 residues. J was trimmed by 0 bases and V by 6 bases; bases with no gene match: 7. Written as DNA, the CDR3 is TGTGCCAGCAGGGCGTCCAGCGGGAGCTCCTACGAGCAGTACTTC. Its translation is CASRASSGSSYEQYF.

V is TRBV7-9 and J is TRBJ1-2; D not resolved. Germline CDR1 is SEHNR and CDR2 is FQNEAQ (reference sequence). Trimming took 2 bases from V and 8 from J, leaving 9 bases between them. The CDR3 consists of 12 residues. The CDR3 DNA follows: TGTGCCAGCAGCTTATCCGAGGGAGGCTACACCTTC. Residues: CASSLSEGGYTF.

The chain couples TRBV19 to TRBJ2-4, with D perhaps matching TRBD1 (5 bases). V lost 7 bases and J 0 bases, leaving 13 bases between the germline ends. CDR3 length equals 15 residues. CDR1 is LNHDA and CDR2 is SQIVND in the germline V gene (reference sequence). The CDR3 spells CASTPGKIAKNIQYF. The CDR3 DNA follows: TGTGCCAGTACCCCAGGGAAGATAGCCAAAAACATTCAGTACTTC.

Turning to this clone: The sample carries other DNA sequences with the same CDR3. The chain carries TRBV18 and TRBJ2-5; D remains unclear. The CDR3 has 14 residues. The germline CDR1 and CDR2 sequences are KGHSH and LQKENI. Trimming left V 5 bases short and J 0 bases short, with 10 bases between. In DNA, the CDR3 is TGTGCCAGCTCATCTAAACCCTACCAAGAGACCCAGTACTTC. Encoded protein: CASSSKPYQETQYF. Together with reference TRBV18 and TRBJ2-5, the CDR3 gives the full variable domain: NAGVMQNPRHLVRRRGQEARLRCSPMKGHSHVYWYRQLPEEGLKFMVYLQKENIIDESGMPKERFSAEFPKEGPSILRIQQVVRGDSAAYFCASSSKPYQETQYFGPGTRLLVL.

The chain uses TRBV29-1 and TRBJ1-1; D is possibly TRBD1 (6 bases). CDR3 length equals 14 residues. V lost 4 bases to trimming and J lost 3 bases, with 15 bases between them. Germline V gene sequence: CDR1 SQVTM, CDR2 ANQGSEA. CDR3 loop: CSVVQVRGHTEAFF. The CDR3 region has the DNA TGCAGCGTTGTGCAAGTCAGGGGACACACTGAAGCTTTCTTT.

The V and J genes are TRBV19 and TRBJ1-4, with a weak D call TRBD1 (6 bases). This CDR3 is built from 16 residues. Germline V gives CDR1 LNHDA, CDR2 SQIVND (reference sequence). Trimming stripped 5 bases from V and 0 bases from J, with 13 bases between. CDR3: CASSSEGGTTNEKLFF. CDR3 DNA sequence: TGTGCCAGTAGTTCAGAGGGGGGGACAACTAATGAAAAACTGTTTTTT.